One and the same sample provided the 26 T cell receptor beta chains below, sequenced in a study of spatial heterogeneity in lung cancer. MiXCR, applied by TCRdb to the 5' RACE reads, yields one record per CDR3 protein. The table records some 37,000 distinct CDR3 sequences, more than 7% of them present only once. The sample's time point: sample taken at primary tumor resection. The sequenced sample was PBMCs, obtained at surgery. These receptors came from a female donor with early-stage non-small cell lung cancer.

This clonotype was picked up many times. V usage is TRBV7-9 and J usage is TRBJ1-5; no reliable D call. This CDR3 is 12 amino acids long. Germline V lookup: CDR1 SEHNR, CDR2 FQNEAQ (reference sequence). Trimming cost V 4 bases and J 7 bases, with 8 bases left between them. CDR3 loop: CASSSPGQPQHF. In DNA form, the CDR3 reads TGTGCCAGCAGCTCGCCGGGGCAGCCCCAGCATTTT.

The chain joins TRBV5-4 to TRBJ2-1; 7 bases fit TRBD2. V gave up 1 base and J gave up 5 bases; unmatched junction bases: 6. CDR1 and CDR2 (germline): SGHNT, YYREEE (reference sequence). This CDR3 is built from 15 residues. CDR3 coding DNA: TGTGCCAGCAGCTTGAGCTCGGCGGGGGACAATGAGCAGTTCTTC. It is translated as CASSLSSAGDNEQFF.

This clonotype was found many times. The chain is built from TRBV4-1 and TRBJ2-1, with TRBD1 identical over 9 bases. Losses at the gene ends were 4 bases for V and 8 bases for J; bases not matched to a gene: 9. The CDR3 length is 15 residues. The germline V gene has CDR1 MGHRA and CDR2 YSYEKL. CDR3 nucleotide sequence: TGCGCCAGCAGCCGGGGGACAGGGCCTCGGGATGAGCAGTTCTTC. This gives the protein CASSRGTGPRDEQFF.

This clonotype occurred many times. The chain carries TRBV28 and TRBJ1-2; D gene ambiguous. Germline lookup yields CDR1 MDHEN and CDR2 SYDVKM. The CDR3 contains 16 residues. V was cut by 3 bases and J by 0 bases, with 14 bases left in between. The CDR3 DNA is TGTGCCAGCAGTTTCCCCAGGACCCCAGCTAACTATGGCTACACCTTC. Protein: CASSFPRTPANYGYTF.

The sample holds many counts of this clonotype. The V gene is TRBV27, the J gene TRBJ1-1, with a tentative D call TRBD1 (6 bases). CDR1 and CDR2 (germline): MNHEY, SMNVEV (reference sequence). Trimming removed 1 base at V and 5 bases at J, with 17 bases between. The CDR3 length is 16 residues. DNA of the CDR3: TGTGCCAGCAGTTTATTCGGCGGCAGGGGATTTACTGAAGCTTTCTTT. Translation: CASSLFGGRGFTEAFF.

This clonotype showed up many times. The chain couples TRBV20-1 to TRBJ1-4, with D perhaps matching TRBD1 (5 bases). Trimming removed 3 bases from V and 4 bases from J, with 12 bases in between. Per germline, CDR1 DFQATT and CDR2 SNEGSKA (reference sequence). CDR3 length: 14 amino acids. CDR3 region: CSASGTADNEKLFF. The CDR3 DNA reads TGCAGTGCTAGTGGGACGGCGGATAATGAAAAACTGTTTTTT.

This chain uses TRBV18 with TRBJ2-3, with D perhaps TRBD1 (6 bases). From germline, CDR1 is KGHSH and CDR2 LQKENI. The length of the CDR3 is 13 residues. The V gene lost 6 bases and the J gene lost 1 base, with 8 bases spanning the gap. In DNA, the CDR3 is TGTGCCAGCTCTTGGACAGGCACAGATACGCAGTATTTT. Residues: CASSWTGTDTQYF.

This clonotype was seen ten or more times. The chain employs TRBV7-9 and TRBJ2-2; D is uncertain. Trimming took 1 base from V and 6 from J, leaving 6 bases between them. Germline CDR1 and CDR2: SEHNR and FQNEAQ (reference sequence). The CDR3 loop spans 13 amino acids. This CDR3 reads CASSLGGSGELFF. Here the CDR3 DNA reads TGTGCCAGCAGCTTAGGGGGTTCCGGGGAGCTGTTTTTT.

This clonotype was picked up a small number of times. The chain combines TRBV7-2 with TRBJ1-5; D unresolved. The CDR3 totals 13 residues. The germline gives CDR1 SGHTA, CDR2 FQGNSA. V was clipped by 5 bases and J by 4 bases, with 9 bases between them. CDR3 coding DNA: TGTGCCAGCAGCCAACGACCTAATCAGCCCCAGCATTTT. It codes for CASSQRPNQPQHF.

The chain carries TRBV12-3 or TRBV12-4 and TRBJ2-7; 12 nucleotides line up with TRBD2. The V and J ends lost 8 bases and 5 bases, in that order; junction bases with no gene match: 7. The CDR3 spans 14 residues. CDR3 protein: CASGGTSGFHEQYF. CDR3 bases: TGTGCCAGCGGCGGGACTAGCGGGTTTCACGAGCAGTACTTC.

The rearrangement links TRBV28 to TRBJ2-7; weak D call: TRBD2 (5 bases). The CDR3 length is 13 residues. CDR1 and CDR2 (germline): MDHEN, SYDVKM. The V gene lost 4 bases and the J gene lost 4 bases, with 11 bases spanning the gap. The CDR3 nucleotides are TGTGCCAGCAGTTACCCGACTATATACGAGCAGTACTTC. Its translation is CASSYPTIYEQYF.

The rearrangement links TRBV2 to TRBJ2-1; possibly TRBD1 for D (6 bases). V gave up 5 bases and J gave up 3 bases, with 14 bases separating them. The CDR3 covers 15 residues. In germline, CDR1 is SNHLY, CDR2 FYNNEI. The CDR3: CASSQQGNRYNEQFF. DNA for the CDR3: TGTGCCAGCAGTCAACAGGGTAACCGCTACAATGAGCAGTTCTTC.

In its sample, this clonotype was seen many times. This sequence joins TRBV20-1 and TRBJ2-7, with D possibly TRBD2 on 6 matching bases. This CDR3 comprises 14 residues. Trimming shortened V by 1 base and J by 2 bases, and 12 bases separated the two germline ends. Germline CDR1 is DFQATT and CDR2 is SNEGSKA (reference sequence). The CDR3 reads CSARVGTGPYEQYF. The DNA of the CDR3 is TGCAGTGCTAGAGTGGGGACTGGGCCCTACGAGCAGTACTTC.

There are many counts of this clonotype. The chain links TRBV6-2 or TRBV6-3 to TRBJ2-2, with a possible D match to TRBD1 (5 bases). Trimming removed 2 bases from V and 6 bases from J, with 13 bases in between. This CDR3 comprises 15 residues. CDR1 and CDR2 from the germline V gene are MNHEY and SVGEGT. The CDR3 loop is CASSYVWQGAGELFF. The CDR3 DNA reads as TGTGCCAGCAGTTACGTCTGGCAGGGCGCCGGGGAGCTGTTTTTT.

CDR3 loop: CASSLWGRVNQPQHF. The DNA for the CDR3 is TGTGCCAGCAGTTTATGGGGACGGGTCAATCAGCCCCAGCATTTT. The V call is TRBV28, the J call TRBJ1-5; a possible D gene is TRBD1 (5 bases). Trimming left V 0 bases short and J 3 bases short, with 9 bases between. CDR1 and CDR2 (germline): MDHEN, SYDVKM. The CDR3 is 15 residues long.

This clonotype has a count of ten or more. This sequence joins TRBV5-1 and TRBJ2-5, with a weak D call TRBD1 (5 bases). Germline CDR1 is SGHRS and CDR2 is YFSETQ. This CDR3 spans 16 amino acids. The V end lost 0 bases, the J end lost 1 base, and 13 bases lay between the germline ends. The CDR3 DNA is TGCGCCAGCAGCTTGGGTCCAGGGTACCGCCAAGAGACCCAGTACTTC. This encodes CASSLGPGYRQETQYF.

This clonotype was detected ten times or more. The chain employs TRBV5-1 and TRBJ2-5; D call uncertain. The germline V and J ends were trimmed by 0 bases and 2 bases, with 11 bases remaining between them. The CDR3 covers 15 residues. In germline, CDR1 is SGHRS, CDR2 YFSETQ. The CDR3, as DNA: TGCGCCAGCAGCTTGGGGTTCGGGCAGCAAGAGACCCAGTACTTC. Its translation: CASSLGFGQQETQYF. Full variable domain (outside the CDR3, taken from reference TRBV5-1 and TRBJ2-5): KAGVTQTPRYLIKTRGQQVTLSCSPISGHRSVSWYQQTPGQGLQFLFEYFSETQRNKGNFPGRFSGRQFSNSRSEMNVSTLELGDSALYLCASSLGFGQQETQYFGPGTRLLVL.

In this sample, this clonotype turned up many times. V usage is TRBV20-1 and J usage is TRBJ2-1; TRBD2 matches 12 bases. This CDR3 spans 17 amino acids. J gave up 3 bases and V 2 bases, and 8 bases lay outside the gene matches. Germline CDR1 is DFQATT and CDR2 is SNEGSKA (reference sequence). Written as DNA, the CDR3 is TGCAGTGCTAGAAGTTTGCTAGCGGGAGGGCTCTACAATGAGCAGTTCTTC. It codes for CSARSLLAGGLYNEQFF.

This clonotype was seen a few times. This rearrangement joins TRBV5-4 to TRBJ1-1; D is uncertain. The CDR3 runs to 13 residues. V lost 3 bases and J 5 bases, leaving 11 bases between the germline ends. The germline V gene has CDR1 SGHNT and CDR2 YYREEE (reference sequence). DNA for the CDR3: TGTGCCAGCAGCTCCACATGGGCGACTGAAGCTTTCTTT. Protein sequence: CASSSTWATEAFF.

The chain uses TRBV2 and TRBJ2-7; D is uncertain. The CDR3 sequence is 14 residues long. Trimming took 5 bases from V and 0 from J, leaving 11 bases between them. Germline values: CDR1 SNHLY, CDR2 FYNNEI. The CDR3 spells CASSSGVSSYEQYF. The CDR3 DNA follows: TGTGCCAGCAGTTCTGGGGTGAGCTCCTACGAGCAGTACTTC.

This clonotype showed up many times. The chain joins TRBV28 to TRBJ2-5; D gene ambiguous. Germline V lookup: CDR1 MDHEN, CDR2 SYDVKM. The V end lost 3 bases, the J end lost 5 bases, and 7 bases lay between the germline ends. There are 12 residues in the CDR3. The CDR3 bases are TGTGCCAGCAGTTTGGTCGGGGAGACCCAGTACTTC. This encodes CASSLVGETQYF.

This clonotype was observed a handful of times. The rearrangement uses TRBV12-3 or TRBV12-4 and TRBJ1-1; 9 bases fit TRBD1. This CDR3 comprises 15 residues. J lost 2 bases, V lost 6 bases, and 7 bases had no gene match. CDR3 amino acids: CASRYTGGANTEAFF. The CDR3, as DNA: TGTGCCAGCAGATATACAGGGGGCGCAAACACTGAAGCTTTCTTT.

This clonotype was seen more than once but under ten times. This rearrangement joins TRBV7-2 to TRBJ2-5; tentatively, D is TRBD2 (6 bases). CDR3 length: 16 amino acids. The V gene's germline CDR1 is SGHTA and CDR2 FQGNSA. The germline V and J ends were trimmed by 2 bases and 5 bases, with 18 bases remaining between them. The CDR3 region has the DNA TGTGCCAGCAGCTTACGTAGCGGACCCCGGGGGGAGACCCAGTACTTC. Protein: CASSLRSGPRGETQYF.

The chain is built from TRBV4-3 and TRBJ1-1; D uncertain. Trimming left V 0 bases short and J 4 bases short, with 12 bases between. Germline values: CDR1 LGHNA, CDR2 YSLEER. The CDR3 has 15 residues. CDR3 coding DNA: TGCGCCAGCAGCCAAGAGTGGGTGATGATCACTGAAGCTTTCTTT. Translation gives CASSQEWVMITEAFF.

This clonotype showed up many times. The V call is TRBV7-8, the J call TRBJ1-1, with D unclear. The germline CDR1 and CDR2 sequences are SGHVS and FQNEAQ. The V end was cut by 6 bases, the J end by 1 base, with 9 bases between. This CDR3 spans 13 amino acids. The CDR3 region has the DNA TGTGCCAGCAGAAGCAGGAAGAACACTGAAGCTTTCTTT. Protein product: CASRSRKNTEAFF.

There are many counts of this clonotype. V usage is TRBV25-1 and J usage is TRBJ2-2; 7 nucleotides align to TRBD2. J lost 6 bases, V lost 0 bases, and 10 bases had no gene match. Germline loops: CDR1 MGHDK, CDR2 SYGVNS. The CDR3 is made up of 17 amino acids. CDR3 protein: CASSEYGLAAGSGELFF. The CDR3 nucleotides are TGTGCCAGCAGTGAATATGGGCTAGCGGCGGGATCCGGGGAGCTGTTTTTT. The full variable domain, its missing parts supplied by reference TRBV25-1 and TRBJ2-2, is EADIYQTPRYLVIGTGKKITLECSQTMGHDKMYWYQQDPGMELHLIHYSYGVNSTEKGDLSSESTVSRIRTEHFPLTLESARPSHTSQYLCASSEYGLAAGSGELFFGEGSRLTVL.